The next 3 T cell receptor beta chains were all read from a single sample in a study of beta chain features in type 1 diabetes. The study, taken as a whole, reports: Type 1 diabetes patients had moderately but significantly shorter TCRB CDR3s in all four CD4+ subsets.

Expressed TCRB transcripts were sequenced after all isolated RNA was converted to cDNA. The table came from immunoSEQ multiplex PCR; TCRdb's copy has only in-frame clones and leaves some out. The repertoire holds some 640,000 clones, with around an eighth as singletons. These receptors have no known antigen. The sample taken for sequencing was naive CD4+ T cells from blood. These receptors all come from a man younger than 35 with type 1 diabetes.

The chain combines TRBV5-4 with TRBJ1-6; D call uncertain. Trimming shortened V by 2 bases and J by 5 bases, and 11 bases separated the two germline ends. Germline CDR1 and CDR2: SGHNT and YYREEE (reference sequence). The CDR3 runs 15 residues. CDR3 protein: CASSLETANNSPLHF. The CDR3 DNA reads TGTGCCAGCAGCTTAGAGACGGCGAATAATTCACCCCTCCACTTT.

This clone has more than one count but fewer than ten. This chain connects TRBV7-9 to TRBJ2-2; D might be TRBD2 (6 bases). From germline, CDR1 is SEHNR and CDR2 FQNEAQ (reference sequence). CDR3 length equals 16 residues. Trimming cost V 4 bases and J 2 bases, with 14 bases left between them. The CDR3 reads CASSWPGLLNTGELFF. The CDR3 bases are TGTGCCAGCAGCTGGCCGGGACTTTTAAACACCGGGGAGCTGTTTTTT.

The V and J genes are TRBV5-6 and TRBJ2-5; 13 bases fit TRBD2. Germline V gene lookup returns CDR1 SGHDT and CDR2 YYEEEE. This CDR3 has 16 residues. The V and J ends lost 4 bases and 5 bases, in that order; junction bases with no gene match: 8. The CDR3 region has the DNA TGTGCCAGCAGCCCTTCGACTAGCGGGGGGCCGGAGACCCAGTACTTC. Its translation: CASSPSTSGGPETQYF.